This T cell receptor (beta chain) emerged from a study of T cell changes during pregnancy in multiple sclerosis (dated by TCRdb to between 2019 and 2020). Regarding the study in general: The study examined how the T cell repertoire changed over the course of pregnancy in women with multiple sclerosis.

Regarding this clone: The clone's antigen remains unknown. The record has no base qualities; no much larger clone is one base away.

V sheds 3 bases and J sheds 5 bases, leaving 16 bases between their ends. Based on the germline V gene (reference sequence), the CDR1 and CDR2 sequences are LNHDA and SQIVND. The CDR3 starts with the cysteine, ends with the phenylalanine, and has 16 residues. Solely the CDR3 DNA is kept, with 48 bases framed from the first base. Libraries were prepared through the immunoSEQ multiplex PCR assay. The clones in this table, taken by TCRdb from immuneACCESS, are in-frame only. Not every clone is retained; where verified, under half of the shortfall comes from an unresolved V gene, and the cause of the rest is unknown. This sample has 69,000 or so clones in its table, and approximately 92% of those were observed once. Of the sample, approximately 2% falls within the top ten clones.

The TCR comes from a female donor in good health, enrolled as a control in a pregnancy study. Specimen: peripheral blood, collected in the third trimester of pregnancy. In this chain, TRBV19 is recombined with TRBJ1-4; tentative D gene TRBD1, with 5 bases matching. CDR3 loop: CASSIYFGQVNEKLFF. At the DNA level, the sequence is TGTGCCAGTAGTATCTATTTCGGACAAGTAAATGAAAAACTGTTTTTT.